What follows is one T cell receptor beta chain and its context. The antigen is undetermined. This CDR3 is built from 17 residues. Deletions cut 5 bases from V and 3 bases from J, with 21 bases between. The V gene's germline CDR1 is SEHNR and CDR2 FQNEAQ (reference sequence). These data are taken from a study of cytomegalovirus exposure and HLA in healthy donors. Findings and caveats of the study: There were around 160 TCR beta chains listed as cytomegalovirus-associated. Generally TCR sequences proved uncommon, though certain public TCRs appeared in numerous donors.

The PCR had 60 Vbeta and 13 Jbeta primers. Libraries were prepared by immunoSEQ multiplex PCR; TCRdb keeps only in-frame clonotypes and omits some of them. The table lists approximately 200,000 clones, roughly 81% of them singletons. The material sequenced was PBMCs. This TCR was sampled from a woman in her twenties or thirties in good health and CMV-seropositive. V and J are TRBV7-9 and TRBJ2-3; weak D call: TRBD2 (6 bases). CDR3 DNA: TGTGCCAGCAGCCCACCCCGGGTAGCGGCGGAAACAGATACGCAGTATTTT. This codes for CASSPPRVAAETDTQYF. Full variable domain (remainder filled in from reference TRBV7-9 and TRBJ2-3): DTGVSQNPRHKITKRGQNVTFRCDPISEHNRLYWYRQTLGQGPEFLTYFQNEAQLEKSRLLSDRFSAERPKGSFSTLEIQRTEQGDSAMYLCASSPPRVAAETDTQYFGPGTRLTVL.